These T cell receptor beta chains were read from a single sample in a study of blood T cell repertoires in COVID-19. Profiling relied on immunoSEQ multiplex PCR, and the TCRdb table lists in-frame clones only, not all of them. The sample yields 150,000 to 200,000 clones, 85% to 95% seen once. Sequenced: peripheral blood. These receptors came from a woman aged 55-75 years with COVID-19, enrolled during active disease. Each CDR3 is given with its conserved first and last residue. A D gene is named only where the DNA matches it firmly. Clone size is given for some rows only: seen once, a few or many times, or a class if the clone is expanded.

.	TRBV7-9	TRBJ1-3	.	CATSGEGGGNTIYF	TGTGCCACCTCCGGGGAAGGAGGTGGAAACACCATATATTTT
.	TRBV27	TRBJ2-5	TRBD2	CASSSGGPVGDQYF	TGTGCCAGCAGCAGCGGGGGGCCCGTTGGTGACCAGTACTTC
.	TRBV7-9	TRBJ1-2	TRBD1	CASSGDRGQDGYTF	TGTGCCAGCAGCGGGGACAGGGGGCAGGATGGCTACACCTTC
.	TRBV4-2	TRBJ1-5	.	CASSQDEGGLSQPQHF	TGTGCCAGCAGCCAAGATGAGGGAGGGTTGTCTCAGCCCCAGCATTTT
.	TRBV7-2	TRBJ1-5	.	CASSSEVGLPQHF	TGTGCCAGCAGCTCCGAAGTAGGACTGCCCCAGCATTTT
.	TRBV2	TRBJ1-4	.	CASSAMEKLFF	TGTGCCAGCAGTGCAATGGAAAAACTGTTTTTT
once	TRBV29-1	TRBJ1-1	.	CSVEVTQGNEAFF	TGCAGCGTTGAAGTGACCCAGGGAAATGAAGCTTTCTTT
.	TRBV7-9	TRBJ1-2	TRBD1	CASSLPGQTHHGYTF	TGTGCCAGCAGCTTACCGGGACAGACTCACCATGGCTACACCTTC
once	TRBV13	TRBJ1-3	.	CASSHTRDRGNTIYF	TGTGCCAGCAGCCATACCAGGGATCGTGGAAACACCATATATTTT
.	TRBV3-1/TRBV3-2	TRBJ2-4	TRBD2	CASSQEVAGGPRQYF	TGTGCCAGCAGCCAAGAGGTAGCGGGGGGGCCAAGACAGTACTTC
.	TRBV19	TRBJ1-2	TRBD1	CASSMRDSGYTF	TGTGCCAGTAGTATGAGGGACAGTGGCTACACCTTC
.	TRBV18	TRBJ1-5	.	CASSPRQVESNQPQHF	TGTGCCAGCTCACCTCGACAGGTTGAGAGCAATCAGCCCCAGCATTTT
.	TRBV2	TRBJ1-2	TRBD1	CASSEVGQGSGYTF	TGTGCCAGCAGTGAAGTGGGACAGGGTAGCGGCTACACCTTC
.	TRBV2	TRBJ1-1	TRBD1	CASSESQARGMEGEAFF	TGTGCCAGCAGTGAGAGTCAGGCCAGGGGGATGGAGGGTGAAGCTTTCTTT
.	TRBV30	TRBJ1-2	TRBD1	CAHTRDRGFGGYTF	TGTGCCCATACGCGGGACAGGGGTTTCGGGGGCTACACCTTC
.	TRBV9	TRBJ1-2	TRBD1	CASSLRQGTTRSYGYTF	TGTGCCAGCAGCTTAAGACAGGGCACCACCAGGTCCTATGGCTACACCTTC
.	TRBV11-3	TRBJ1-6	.	CASSLGRLAPLHF	TGTGCCAGCAGCTTAGGCAGACTCGCACCCCTCCACTTT
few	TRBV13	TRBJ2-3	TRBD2	CASSLYRAGGSGSTDTQYF	TGTGCCAGCAGCTTATATCGAGCGGGGGGATCCGGCAGCACAGATACGCAGTATTTT
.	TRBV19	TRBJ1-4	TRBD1	CASTTHRGEKLFF	TGTGCCAGTACCACACACAGGGGTGAAAAACTGTTTTTT
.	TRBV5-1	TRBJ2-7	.	CASTTSDRSYEQYF	TGCGCCAGCACAACGTCAGACAGGTCCTACGAGCAGTACTTC